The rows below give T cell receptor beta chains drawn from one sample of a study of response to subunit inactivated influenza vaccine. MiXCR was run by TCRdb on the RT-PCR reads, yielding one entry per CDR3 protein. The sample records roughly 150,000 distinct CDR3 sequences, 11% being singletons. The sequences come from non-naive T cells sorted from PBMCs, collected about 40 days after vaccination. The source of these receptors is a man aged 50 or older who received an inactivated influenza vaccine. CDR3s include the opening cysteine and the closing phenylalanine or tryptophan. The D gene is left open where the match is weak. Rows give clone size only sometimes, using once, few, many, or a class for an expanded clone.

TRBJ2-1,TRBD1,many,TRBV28,CASSLPDRGNNEQFF,TGTGCCAGCAGTTTACCGGACAGGGGAAACAATGAGCAGTTCTTC
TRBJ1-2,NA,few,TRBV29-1,CSVVGVTGYTF,TGCAGCGTTGTCGGAGTCACTGGCTACACCTTC
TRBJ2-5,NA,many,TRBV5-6,CASSLTTGKTQYF,TGTGCCAGCAGCTTAACAACAGGGAAGACCCAGTACTTC
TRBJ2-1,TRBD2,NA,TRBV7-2,CASSLNAGGTYNEQFF,TGTGCCAGCAGCTTAAACGCGGGGGGGACCTACAATGAGCAGTTCTTC
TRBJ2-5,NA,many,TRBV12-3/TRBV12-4,CASSLRMGAQYF,TGTGCCAGCAGTTTGAGGATGGGGGCCCAGTACTTC
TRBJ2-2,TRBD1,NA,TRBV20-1,CSAQGATGELFF,TGCAGTGCCCAGGGGGCAACCGGGGAGCTGTTTTTT
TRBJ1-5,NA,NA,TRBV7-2,CASSLGLRRGNQPQHF,TGTGCCAGCAGCTTAGGGTTACGGCGCGGCAATCAGCCCCAGCATTTT
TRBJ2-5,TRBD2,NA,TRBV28,CASSQTSLETQYF,TGTGCCAGCAGTCAGACTAGCTTGGAGACCCAGTACTTC
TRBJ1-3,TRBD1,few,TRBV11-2,CASSLDYAGQWSGNTIYF,TGTGCCAGCAGCTTAGATTACGCGGGACAGTGGTCTGGAAACACCATATATTTT
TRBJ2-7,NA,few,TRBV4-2,CASSQDAGTAREQYF,TGTGCCAGCAGCCAAGATGCCGGGACGGCCCGCGAGCAGTACTTC
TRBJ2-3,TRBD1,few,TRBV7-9,CASTGTGVTDTQYF,TGTGCCAGCACCGGGACAGGGGTTACAGATACGCAGTATTTT
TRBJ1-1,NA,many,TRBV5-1,CASKVQPDSIEAFF,TGCGCCAGCAAAGTTCAGCCAGACTCAATCGAAGCTTTCTTT
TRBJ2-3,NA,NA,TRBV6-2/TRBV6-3,CASSRLDTQYF,TGTGCCAGCAGTCGACTAGATACGCAGTATTTT
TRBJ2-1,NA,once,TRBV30,CAWKLGDPSYNEQFF,TGTGCCTGGAAGTTAGGGGACCCCTCCTACAATGAGCAGTTCTTC
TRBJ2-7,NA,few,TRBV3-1,CASSPYSSGYEQYF,TGTGCCAGCAGCCCGTATTCCAGCGGCTACGAGCAGTACTTC
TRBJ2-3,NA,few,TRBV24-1,CATSAPRVGQGGTDTQYF,TGTGCCACCAGTGCCCCCCGAGTCGGGCAGGGGGGAACAGATACGCAGTATTTT
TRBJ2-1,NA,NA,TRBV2,CASSPGPGGNNEQFF,TGTGCCAGCAGCCCCGGCCCCGGGGGTAACAATGAGCAGTTCTTC
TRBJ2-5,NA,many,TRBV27,CASSFGRTETQYF,TGTGCCAGCAGTTTCGGGCGAACGGAGACCCAGTACTTC
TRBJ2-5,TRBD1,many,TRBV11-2,CASSPQSRDSRIQETQYF,TGTGCCAGCAGCCCACAATCCCGGGACAGCAGAATCCAAGAGACCCAGTACTTC
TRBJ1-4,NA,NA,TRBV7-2,CASSFWGSNEKLFF,TGTGCCAGCAGCTTTTGGGGGTCCAATGAAAAACTGTTTTTT
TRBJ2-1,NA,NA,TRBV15,CATSGGGKNSYNEQFF,TGTGCCACCAGCGGTGGGGGGAAAAACTCCTACAATGAGCAGTTCTTC
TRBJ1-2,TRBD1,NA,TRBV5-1,CASSLSRGQGAGYTF,TGCGCCAGCAGCTTGTCACGGGGACAGGGTGCGGGCTACACCTTC
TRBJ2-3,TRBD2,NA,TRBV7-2,CASSLALAGDDTDTQYF,TGTGCCAGCAGCTTAGCTCTAGCGGGGGATGACACAGATACGCAGTATTTT
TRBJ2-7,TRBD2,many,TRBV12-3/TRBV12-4,CASGPEGLSYEQYF,TGTGCCAGCGGACCCGAGGGACTATCCTACGAGCAGTACTTC